This T cell receptor (beta chain) was sequenced for a study of blood T cell repertoires in COVID-19. Overall study context: Donors in the United States, Italy and Spain gave samples during acute or convalescent COVID-19. T cells, B-cell-depleted T cells, or PBMCs provided the cDNA or gDNA that served as material.

Authors' methods: Reference gene primers were amplified, and this amplification served to estimate nucleated cell counts. The repertoire was sequenced with immunoSEQ multiplex PCR; TCRdb's copy has only in-frame clones and lacks some. Clone size and V and J calls were adopted from that table, with D and trimming inferred from the DNA. This sample has around 190,000 clones, with about 79% found just once. Germline values: CDR1 SGHRS, CDR2 YFSETQ. The V end was cut by 4 bases, the J end by 0 bases, with 9 bases between. This CDR3 comprises 14 residues. The sample taken for sequencing was peripheral blood. The chain links TRBV5-1 to TRBJ2-3; the D gene is possibly TRBD1 (6 bases). This TCR was sampled from a human donor in a cohort sampled during active COVID-19. CDR3 DNA: TGCGCCAGCAGCCCAGGGGTCAGCACAGATACGCAGTATTTT. As protein: CASSPGVSTDTQYF.